This T cell receptor (beta chain) appears in the sequencing data of a study of OX40 agonist ivuxolimab in advanced cancers. Across the whole study: Participants, 65% to 85% male, averaged approximately 60 years of age, ranging from roughly 20 to 80. Study-wide results and limits: Both CD4+ and CD8+ T cell populations in blood had undergone clonal expansion by week 6 at 0.1 to 3.0 mg/kg.

Sampling times: baseline, cycle 4 day 1, cycle 7 day 1. Sequencing used immunoSEQ multiplex PCR; TCRdb keeps in-frame clones, though not all of them. Of approximately 58,000 clones listed, 82% are singletons. The CDR3 covers 15 residues. Trimming took off 3 bases at V and 0 bases at J, with 9 bases between the two ends. CDR1 is MNHNY and CDR2 is SVGAGI in the germline V gene (reference sequence). This clone was counted once. What it binds is unknown. The TCR comes from an adult with an advanced solid tumor such as melanoma, head and neck, liver or kidney cancer. This chain connects TRBV6-6 to TRBJ2-4, with D unclear. The sample in question was CD4+ or CD8+ T cells sorted from blood, obtained in a trial of the OX40 agonist ivuxolimab. This CDR3 is CASSYQALAKNIQYF. CDR3 nucleotide sequence: TGTGCCAGCAGTTATCAAGCGTTAGCCAAAAACATTCAGTACTTC.